The following is a TCR beta chain sequence with its context. Its antigen is unknown. The data were obtained in a study of early T cells in non-severe SARS-CoV-2 infection. For the study at large: Sequencing of bulk RNA from unsorted whole blood was done, without chain pairing. Study-wide results and caveats: Matching with VDJdb favored anti-spike CD8 responses (missing private and CD4 specificities).

As part of library construction, unique molecular identifiers were attached to individual cDNA molecules. TCRdb reprocessed the 5' RACE reads via MiXCR and lists one record per CDR3 protein. The repertoire consists of 55,000 to 75,000 distinct CDR3 sequences, with under 15% occurring once and the leading ten covering over 1%. Per germline, CDR1 SNHLY and CDR2 FYNNEI. There are 13 residues in the CDR3. Trimming removed 5 bases at V and 6 bases at J, with 11 bases between. V usage is TRBV2 and J usage is TRBJ2-1; possibly TRBD2 for D (5 bases). The source of this sequence is an adult who was a healthcare worker with PCR-confirmed SARS-CoV-2 infection or an uninfected control (not recorded which). The source material was whole blood. In nucleotides, the CDR3 is TGTGCCAGCAGTAGGAGCGGCCTCAATGAGCAGTTCTTC. Its translation: CASSRSGLNEQFF.